These 14 T cell receptor beta chains came from one sample sequenced in a study of cytomegalovirus exposure and HLA in healthy donors. The PCR ran on 60 Vbeta and 13 Jbeta primers. Sequencing was performed with immunoSEQ multiplex PCR; in TCRdb, only in-frame clones are kept and a portion is missing. The profile shows approximately 100,000 clones, about four fifths of them singletons. Sequencing was carried out using PBMCs. Receptor source: a woman aged 35 to 49 in good health and CMV-seronegative.

This clone appeared once. The chain employs TRBV5-1 and TRBJ2-7; D not certain. The CDR3 has 13 residues. V lost 4 bases and J lost 3, with 11 bases in between. The V gene's germline CDR1 is SGHRS and CDR2 YFSETQ. CDR3 DNA: TGCGCCAGCAGCATAACACCCTTCTACGAGCAGTACTTC. Translated: CASSITPFYEQYF.

V gene TRBV2 combines with J gene TRBJ1-5, with D possibly TRBD1 on 5 matching bases. This CDR3 is built from 15 residues. V was pared by 2 bases and J by 4 bases, with 12 bases between. Germline V CDR1 and CDR2: SNHLY, FYNNEI. The CDR3 sequence: CASSERRAGNQPQHF. In DNA form, the CDR3 reads TGTGCCAGCAGTGAAAGACGGGCAGGGAATCAGCCCCAGCATTTT. The complete variable domain, with remaining parts taken from reference TRBV2 and TRBJ1-5, reads EPEVTQTPSHQVTQMGQEVILRCVPISNHLYFYWYRQILGQKVEFLVSFYNNEISEKSEIFDDQFSVERPDGSNFTLKIRSTKLEDSAMYFCASSERRAGNQPQHFGDGTRLSIL.

The rearrangement joins TRBV9 to TRBJ2-7; 14 bases are a match to TRBD2. There are 15 residues in the CDR3. Unmatched junction bases numbered 4, after V lost 3 bases and J lost 5 bases. CDR1 is SGDLS, CDR2 YYNGEE, per germline. The CDR3 DNA reads TGTGCCAGCAGCGGTGGGACTAGCGGGGGAAACGAGCAGTACTTC. The encoded protein is CASSGGTSGGNEQYF.

The J gene is TRBJ1-1, the V gene TRBV19; tentatively, D is TRBD1 (6 bases). From germline, CDR1 is LNHDA and CDR2 SQIVND (reference sequence). CDR3 length: 15 amino acids. The ends were cut back, 7 bases at V and 1 base at J, with 16 bases in the middle. Here the CDR3 DNA reads TGTGCCAGTATCAGGGGCAGATTTACGAACACTGAAGCTTTCTTT. Translation gives CASIRGRFTNTEAFF.

J is TRBJ1-1 and V is TRBV7-2; D unresolved. The CDR3 contains 15 residues. Germline CDR1 and CDR2: SGHTA and FQGNSA. Trimming left V 0 bases short and J 0 bases short, with 8 bases between. The CDR3 region has the DNA TGTGCCAGCAGCTTAGCTCAGCGATTGAACACTGAAGCTTTCTTT. It yields the protein CASSLAQRLNTEAFF.

V and J are TRBV6-6 and TRBJ2-3; D is ambiguous. CDR3 length equals 14 residues. The germline CDR1 and CDR2 sequences are MNHNY and SVGAGI (reference sequence). The V gene lost 4 bases and the J gene lost 1 base, with 9 bases spanning the gap. Here the CDR3 reads CASSWAPGTDTQYF. As DNA, the CDR3 is TGTGCCAGCAGTTGGGCTCCGGGCACAGATACGCAGTATTTT.

This chain uses TRBV10-3 with TRBJ2-5; 7 bases are shared with TRBD2. The CDR3 contains 15 residues. The junction had 8 bases not matched to a gene; V was cut back by 4 bases and J by 3 bases. CDR1 ENHRY and CDR2 SYGVKD come from the germline V gene. The CDR3, as DNA: TGTGCCATCAGTGGGTCCGGACTAGGCGAAGAGACCCAGTACTTC. Protein sequence: CAISGSGLGEETQYF.

This clone has more than one count but fewer than ten. J is TRBJ2-5 and V is TRBV30, with D possibly being TRBD2 (6 bases). The germline V and J ends were trimmed by 0 bases and 5 bases, with 10 bases remaining between them. CDR1 is GTSNPN, CDR2 SVGIG, per germline (reference sequence). This CDR3 region has 13 residues. CDR3 sequence reads: CAWSVGGAETQYF. CDR3 DNA sequence: TGTGCCTGGAGTGTCGGCGGGGCTGAGACCCAGTACTTC.

This chain links TRBV4-3 with TRBJ1-5; 7 nucleotides agree with TRBD1. In germline, CDR1 is LGHNA, CDR2 YSLEER. The CDR3 runs 15 residues. Trimming removed 1 base from V and 4 bases from J; junction bases left unmatched: 4. The CDR3 nucleotides are TGCGCCAGCAGCCAAGCTCGACAGGGTAATCAGCCCCAGCATTTT. Amino acid sequence: CASSQARQGNQPQHF.

This chain connects TRBV30 to TRBJ1-5, with 10 nucleotides matching TRBD1. CDR1 is GTSNPN and CDR2 is SVGIG in the germline V gene (reference sequence). V lost 5 bases and J lost 7; bases outside the gene matches: 2. The CDR3 is made up of 12 amino acids. The CDR3 DNA sequence: TGTGCCTGGGGGGACAGGGGCCAGCCCCAGCATTTT. This encodes CAWGDRGQPQHF. The variable domain in full, with the rest retrieved from reference TRBV30 and TRBJ1-5, is SQTIHQWPATLVQPVGSPLSLECTVEGTSNPNLYWYRQAAGRGLQLLFYSVGIGQISSEVPQNLSASRPQDRQFILSSKKLLLSDSGFYLCAWGDRGQPQHFGDGTRLSIL.

The chain joins TRBV11-1 to TRBJ2-7; the match to TRBD2 covers 7 bases. The CDR3 has 13 residues. Trimming cost V 8 bases and J 2 bases; bases outside gene matches: 6. Germline V gives CDR1 SGHAT, CDR2 FQDESV (reference sequence). The CDR3 DNA sequence: TGTGCCAGCGCACAGCGGGACCCCTACGAGCAGTACTTC. This encodes CASAQRDPYEQYF.

To note about this clone: Germline and junction disagree at one end, which may indicate a read error. This chain connects TRBV9 to TRBJ2-7; no reliable D call. The CDR3 runs to 16 residues. Germline V gives CDR1 SGDLS, CDR2 YYNGEE. The CDR3 DNA is TGTGCCAGCAACGTAGTGGGCATCGGTTCCTTCGACGAGCAGTACTTC. Translating gives CASNVVGIGSFDEQYF.

J is TRBJ2-3 and V is TRBV9; 7 bases are a match to TRBD2. V shed 8 bases and J 2 bases; nucleotides not matched to a gene: 8. This CDR3 has 14 residues. In germline, CDR1 is SGDLS, CDR2 YYNGEE. CDR3 coding DNA: TGTGCCAGTGGGAGCGGGACTAACACAGATACGCAGTATTTT. Protein: CASGSGTNTDTQYF.

This clone was detected only a few times. The chain combines TRBV19 with TRBJ1-5; TRBD1 agrees at 7 bases. Germline-derived CDR1 and CDR2 are LNHDA and SQIVND (reference sequence). The CDR3 sequence is 15 residues long. The junction had 9 bases not matched to a gene; V was cut back by 10 bases and J by 0 bases. The CDR3 nucleotides read TGTGCCACCAAAGGGGGCGTGAATAGCAATCAGCCCCAGCATTTT. Its protein is CATKGGVNSNQPQHF.